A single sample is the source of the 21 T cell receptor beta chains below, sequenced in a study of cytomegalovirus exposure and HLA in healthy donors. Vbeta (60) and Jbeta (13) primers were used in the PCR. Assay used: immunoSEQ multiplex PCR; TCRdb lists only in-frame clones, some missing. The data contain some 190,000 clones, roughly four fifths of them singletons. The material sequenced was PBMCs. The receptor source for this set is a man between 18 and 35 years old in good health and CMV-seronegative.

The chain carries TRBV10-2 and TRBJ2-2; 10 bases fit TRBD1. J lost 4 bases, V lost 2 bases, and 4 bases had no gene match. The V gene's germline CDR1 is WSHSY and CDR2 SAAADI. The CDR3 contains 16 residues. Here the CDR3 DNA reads TGCGCCAGCAGTGAGACCGGACAGGGGGTCACCGGGGAGCTGTTTTTT. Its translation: CASSETGQGVTGELFF.

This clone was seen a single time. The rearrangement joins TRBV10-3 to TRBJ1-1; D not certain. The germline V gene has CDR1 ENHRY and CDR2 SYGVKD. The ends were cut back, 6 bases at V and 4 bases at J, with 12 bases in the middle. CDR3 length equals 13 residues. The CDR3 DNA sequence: TGTGCCATCAGACTCGAAGAGGGCACTGAAGCTTTCTTT. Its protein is CAIRLEEGTEAFF.

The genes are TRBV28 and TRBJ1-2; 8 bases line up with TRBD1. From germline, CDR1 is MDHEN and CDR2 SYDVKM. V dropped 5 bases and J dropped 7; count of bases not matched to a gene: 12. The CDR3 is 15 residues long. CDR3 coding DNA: TGTGCCAGCAGTACGGATGACAGGGGATGGAGTGGCTACACCTTC. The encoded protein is CASSTDDRGWSGYTF.

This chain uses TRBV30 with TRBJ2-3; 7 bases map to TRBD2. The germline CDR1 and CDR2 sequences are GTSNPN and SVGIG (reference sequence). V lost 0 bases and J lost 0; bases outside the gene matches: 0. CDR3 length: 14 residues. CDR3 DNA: TGTGCCTGGAGTGTAGCGGGGAGCACAGATACGCAGTATTTT. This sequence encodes CAWSVAGSTDTQYF.

The CDR3 spells CASSLGVTGNGYTF. The CDR3 coding sequence is TGTGCCAGCAGCTTAGGAGTAACAGGAAACGGCTACACCTTC. The rearrangement links TRBV7-9 to TRBJ1-2, with D possibly TRBD1 on 5 matching bases. Germline V CDR1 and CDR2: SEHNR, FQNEAQ (reference sequence). The CDR3 length is 14 residues. V was pared by 1 base and J by 8 bases, with 14 bases between.

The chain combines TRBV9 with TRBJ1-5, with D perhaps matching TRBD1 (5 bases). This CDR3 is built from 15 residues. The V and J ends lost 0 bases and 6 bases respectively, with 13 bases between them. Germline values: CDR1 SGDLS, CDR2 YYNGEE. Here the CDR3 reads CASSVDGGEGQPQHF. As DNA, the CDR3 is TGTGCCAGCAGCGTAGATGGAGGGGAAGGTCAGCCCCAGCATTTT.

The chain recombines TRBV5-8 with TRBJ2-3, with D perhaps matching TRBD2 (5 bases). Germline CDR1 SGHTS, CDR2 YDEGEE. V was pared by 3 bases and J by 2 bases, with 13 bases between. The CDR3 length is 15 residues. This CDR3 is CASSSGKIYTDTQYF. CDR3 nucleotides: TGTGCCAGCAGCTCCGGGAAGATATACACAGATACGCAGTATTTT.

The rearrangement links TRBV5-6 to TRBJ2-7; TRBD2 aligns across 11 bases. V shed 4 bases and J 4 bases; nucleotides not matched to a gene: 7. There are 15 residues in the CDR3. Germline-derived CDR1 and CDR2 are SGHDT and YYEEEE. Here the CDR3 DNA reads TGTGCCAGCAGCATGCTGACTAGCGGGGTGTACGAGCAGTACTTC. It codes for CASSMLTSGVYEQYF.

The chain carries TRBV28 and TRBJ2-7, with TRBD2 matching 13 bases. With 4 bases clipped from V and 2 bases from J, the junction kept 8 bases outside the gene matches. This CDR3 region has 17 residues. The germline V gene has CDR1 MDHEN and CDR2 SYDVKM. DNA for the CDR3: TGTGCCAGCAGTTCCCCTTGGACTAGCGGGAGCGCCTACGAGCAGTACTTC. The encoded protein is CASSSPWTSGSAYEQYF.

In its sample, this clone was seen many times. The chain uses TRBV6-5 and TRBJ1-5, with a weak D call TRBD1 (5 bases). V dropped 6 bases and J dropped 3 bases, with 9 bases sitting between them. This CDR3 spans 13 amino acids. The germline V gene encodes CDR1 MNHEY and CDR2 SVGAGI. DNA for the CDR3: TGTGCCAGCAGCGACAGATCCAATCAGCCCCAGCATTTT. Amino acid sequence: CASSDRSNQPQHF.

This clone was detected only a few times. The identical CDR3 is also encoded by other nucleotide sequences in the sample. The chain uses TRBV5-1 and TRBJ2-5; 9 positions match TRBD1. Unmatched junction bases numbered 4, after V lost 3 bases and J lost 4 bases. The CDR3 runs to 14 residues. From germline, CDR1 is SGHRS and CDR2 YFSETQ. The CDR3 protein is CASSWGQGGETQYF. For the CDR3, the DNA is TGCGCCAGCAGCTGGGGACAGGGAGGAGAGACCCAGTACTTC.

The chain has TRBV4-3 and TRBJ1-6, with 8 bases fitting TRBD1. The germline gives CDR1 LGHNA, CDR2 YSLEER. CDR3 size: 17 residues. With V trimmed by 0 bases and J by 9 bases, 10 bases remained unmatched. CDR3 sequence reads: CASSQDLGSGGSSPLHF. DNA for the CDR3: TGCGCCAGCAGCCAAGATCTAGGCTCAGGGGGCAGTTCACCCCTCCACTTT.

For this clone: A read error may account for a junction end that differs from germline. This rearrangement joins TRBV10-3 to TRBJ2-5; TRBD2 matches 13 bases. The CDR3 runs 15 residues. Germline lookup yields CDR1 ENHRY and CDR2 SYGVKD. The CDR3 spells CASSELAGGQETQYF. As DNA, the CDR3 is TGTGCCAGCAGTGAACTAGCGGGGGGGCAAGAGACCCAGTACTTC.

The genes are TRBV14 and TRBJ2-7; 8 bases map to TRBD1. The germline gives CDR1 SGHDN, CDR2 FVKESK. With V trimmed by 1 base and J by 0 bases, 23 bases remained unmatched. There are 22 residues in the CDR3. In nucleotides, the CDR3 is TGTGCCAGCAGCCAAGCAATATTCCGCGGAGGCAGGGGGCCCGAGGGCTCCTACGAGCAGTACTTC. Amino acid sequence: CASSQAIFRGGRGPEGSYEQYF.

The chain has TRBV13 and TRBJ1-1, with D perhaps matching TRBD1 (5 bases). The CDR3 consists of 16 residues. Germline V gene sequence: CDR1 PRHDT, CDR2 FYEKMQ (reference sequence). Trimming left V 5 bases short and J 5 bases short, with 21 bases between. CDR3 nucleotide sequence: TGTGCCAGCAGCCTTGAATATGGGCGGCGGGGGACTGAAGCTTTCTTT. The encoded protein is CASSLEYGRRGTEAFF.

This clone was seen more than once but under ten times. CDR3 bases: TGCGCCAGCAGCCAAGGAGGTAGCGGGAGCTCCTACAATGAGCAGTTCTTC. Its protein is CASSQGGSGSSYNEQFF. The chain couples TRBV4-3 to TRBJ2-1, with 9 bases lining up with TRBD2. V lost 1 base, J lost 0 bases, and 4 bases stayed unmatched. The CDR3 runs 17 residues. CDR1 is LGHNA, CDR2 YSLEER, per germline.

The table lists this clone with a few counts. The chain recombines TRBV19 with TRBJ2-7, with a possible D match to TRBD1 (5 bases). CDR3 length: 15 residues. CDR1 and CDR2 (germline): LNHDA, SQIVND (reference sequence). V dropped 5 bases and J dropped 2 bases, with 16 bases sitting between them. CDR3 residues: CASSRQQSKTYEQYF. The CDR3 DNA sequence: TGTGCCAGTAGTCGACAGCAGTCGAAGACCTACGAGCAGTACTTC.

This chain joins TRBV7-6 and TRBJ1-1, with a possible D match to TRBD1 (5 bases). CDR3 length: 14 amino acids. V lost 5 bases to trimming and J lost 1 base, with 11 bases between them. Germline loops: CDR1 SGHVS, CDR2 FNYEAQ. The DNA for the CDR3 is TGTGCCAGCAGCGAAAGACAGCAGAACACTGAAGCTTTCTTT. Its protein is CASSERQQNTEAFF.

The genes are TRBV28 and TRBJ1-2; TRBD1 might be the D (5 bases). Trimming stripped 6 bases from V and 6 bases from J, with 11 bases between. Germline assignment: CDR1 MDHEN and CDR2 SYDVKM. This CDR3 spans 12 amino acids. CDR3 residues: CASSIPGDGYTF. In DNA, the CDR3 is TGTGCCAGCAGCATTCCGGGGGATGGCTACACCTTC.

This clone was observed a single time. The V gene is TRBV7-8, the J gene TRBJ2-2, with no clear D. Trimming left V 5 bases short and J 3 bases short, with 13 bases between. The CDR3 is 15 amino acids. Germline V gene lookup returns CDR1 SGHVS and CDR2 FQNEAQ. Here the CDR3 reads CASSNEPGYTGELFF. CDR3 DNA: TGTGCCAGCAGCAACGAACCCGGTTACACCGGGGAGCTGTTTTTT.

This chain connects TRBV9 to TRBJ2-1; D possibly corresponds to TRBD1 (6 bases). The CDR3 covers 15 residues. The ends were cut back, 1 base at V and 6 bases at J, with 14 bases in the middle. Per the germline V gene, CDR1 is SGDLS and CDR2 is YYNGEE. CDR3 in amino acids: CASSVTQQGPNEQFF. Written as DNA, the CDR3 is TGTGCCAGCAGCGTAACCCAACAGGGCCCCAATGAGCAGTTCTTC.